The entry below gives a single T cell receptor (beta chain) sequence along with its context. This sample stems from a study of PD-L1 blockade in urothelial cancer. Synthetic spike-ins, TCR analog templates, were added into each PCR. The method was immunoSEQ multiplex PCR; TCRdb's version includes in-frame clones alone and lacks a portion of them. The table has more than 35,000 clones, around four fifths seen once. The germline V gene encodes CDR1 KGHSH and CDR2 LQKENI. The CDR3 sequence is 13 residues long. Trimming cost V 3 bases and J 3 bases, with 9 bases left between them. The time point is: pretreatment peripheral blood.

The clonotype was recovered from a man older than 75 with urothelial cancer. V gene TRBV18 combines with J gene TRBJ2-7, with a tentative D call TRBD1 (5 bases). Sequenced material: PBMCs, taken around atezolizumab (anti-PD-L1) treatment. CDR3 protein: CASSPSQGYEQYF. CDR3 coding DNA: TGTGCCAGCTCACCGAGCCAGGGCTACGAGCAGTACTTC.